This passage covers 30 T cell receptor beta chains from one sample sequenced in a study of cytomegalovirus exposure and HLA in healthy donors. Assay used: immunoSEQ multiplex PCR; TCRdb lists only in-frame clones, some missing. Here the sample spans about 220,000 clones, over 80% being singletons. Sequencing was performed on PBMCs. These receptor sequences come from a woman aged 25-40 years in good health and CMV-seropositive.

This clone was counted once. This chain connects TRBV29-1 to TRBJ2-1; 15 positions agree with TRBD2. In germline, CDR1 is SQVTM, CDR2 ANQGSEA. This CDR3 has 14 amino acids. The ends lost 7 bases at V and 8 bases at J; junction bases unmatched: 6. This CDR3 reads CSGGLAGGGDEQFF. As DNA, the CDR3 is TGCAGCGGGGGACTAGCGGGAGGAGGGGATGAGCAGTTCTTC.

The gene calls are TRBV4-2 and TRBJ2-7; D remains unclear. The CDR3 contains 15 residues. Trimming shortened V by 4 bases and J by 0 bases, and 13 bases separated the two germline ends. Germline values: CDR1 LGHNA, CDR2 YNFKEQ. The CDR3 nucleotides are TGTGCCAGCAGCCCGGCCAATCCCGGCTCCTACGAGCAGTACTTC. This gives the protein CASSPANPGSYEQYF.

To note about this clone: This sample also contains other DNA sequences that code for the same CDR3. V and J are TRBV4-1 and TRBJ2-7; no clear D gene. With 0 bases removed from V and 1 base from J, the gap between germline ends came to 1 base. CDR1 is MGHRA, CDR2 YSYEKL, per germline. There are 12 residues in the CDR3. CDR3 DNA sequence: TGCGCCAGCAGCCAAGATTCCTACGAGCAGTACTTC. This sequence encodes CASSQDSYEQYF.

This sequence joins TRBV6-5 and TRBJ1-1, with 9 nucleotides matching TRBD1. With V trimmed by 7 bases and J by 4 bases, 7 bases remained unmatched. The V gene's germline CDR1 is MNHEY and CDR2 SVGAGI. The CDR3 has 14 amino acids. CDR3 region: CASKLDRGGTEAFF. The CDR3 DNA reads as TGTGCCAGCAAGCTAGACAGGGGGGGCACTGAAGCTTTCTTT.

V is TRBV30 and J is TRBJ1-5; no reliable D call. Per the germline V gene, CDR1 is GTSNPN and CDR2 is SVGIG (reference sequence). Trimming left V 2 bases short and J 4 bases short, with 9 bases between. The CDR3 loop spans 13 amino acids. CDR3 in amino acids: CAWSRGKNQPQHF. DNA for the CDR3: TGTGCCTGGAGTAGAGGGAAGAATCAGCCCCAGCATTTT.

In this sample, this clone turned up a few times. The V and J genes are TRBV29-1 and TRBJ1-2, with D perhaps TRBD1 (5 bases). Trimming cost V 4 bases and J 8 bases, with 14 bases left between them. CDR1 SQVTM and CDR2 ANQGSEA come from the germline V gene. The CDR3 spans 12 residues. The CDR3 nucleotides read TGCAGCGTTGGGATCAGGGAGTACGGCTACACCTTC. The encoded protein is CSVGIREYGYTF. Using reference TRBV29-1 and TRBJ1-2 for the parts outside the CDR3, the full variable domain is SAVISQKPSRDICQRGTSLTIQCQVDSQVTMMFWYRQQPGQSLTLIATANQGSEATYESGFVIDKFPISRPNLTFSTLTVSNMSPEDSSIYLCSVGIREYGYTFGSGTRLTVV.

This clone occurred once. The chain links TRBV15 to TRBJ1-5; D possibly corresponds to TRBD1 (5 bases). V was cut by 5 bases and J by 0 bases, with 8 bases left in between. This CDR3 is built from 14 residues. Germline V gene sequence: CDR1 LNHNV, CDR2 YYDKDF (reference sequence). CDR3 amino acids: CATSWTRSNQPQHF. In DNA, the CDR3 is TGTGCCACCAGCTGGACACGTAGCAATCAGCCCCAGCATTTT.

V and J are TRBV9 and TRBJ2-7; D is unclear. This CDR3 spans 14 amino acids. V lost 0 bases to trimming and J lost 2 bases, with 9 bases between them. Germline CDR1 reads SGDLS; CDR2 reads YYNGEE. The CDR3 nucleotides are TGTGCCAGCAGCGTAGCGGTCGGAACCTACGAGCAGTACTTC. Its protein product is CASSVAVGTYEQYF.

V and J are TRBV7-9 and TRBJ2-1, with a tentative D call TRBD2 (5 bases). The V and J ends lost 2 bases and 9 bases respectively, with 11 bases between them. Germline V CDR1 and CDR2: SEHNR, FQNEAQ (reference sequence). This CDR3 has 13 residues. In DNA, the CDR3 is TGTGCCAGCAGCTTAATGACCGCGGGTGAGCAGTTCTTC. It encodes CASSLMTAGEQFF. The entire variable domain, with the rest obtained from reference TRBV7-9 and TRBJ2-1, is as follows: DTGVSQNPRHKITKRGQNVTFRCDPISEHNRLYWYRQTLGQGPEFLTYFQNEAQLEKSRLLSDRFSAERPKGSFSTLEIQRTEQGDSAMYLCASSLMTAGEQFFGPGTRLTVL.

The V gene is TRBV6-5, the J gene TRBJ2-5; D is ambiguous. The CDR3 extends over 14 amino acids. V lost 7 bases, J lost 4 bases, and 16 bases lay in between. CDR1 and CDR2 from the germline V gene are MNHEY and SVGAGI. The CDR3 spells CASTLVSGGETQYF. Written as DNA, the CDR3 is TGTGCCAGCACCTTAGTCAGTGGCGGAGAGACCCAGTACTTC.

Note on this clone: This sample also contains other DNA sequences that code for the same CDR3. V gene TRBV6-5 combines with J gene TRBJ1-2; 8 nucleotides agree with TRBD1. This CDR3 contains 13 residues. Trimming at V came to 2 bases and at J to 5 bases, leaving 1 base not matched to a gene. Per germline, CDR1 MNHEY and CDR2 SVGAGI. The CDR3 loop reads CASSYRTGYGYTF. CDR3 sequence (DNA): TGTGCCAGCAGTTACCGGACAGGGTATGGCTACACCTTC.

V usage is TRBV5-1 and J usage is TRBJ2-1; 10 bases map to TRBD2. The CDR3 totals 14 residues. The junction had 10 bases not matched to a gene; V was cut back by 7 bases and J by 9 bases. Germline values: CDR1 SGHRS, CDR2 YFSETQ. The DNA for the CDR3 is TGCGCCAGCCACCGTGGGACTAGCGCCCTTGAGCAGTTCTTC. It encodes CASHRGTSALEQFF.

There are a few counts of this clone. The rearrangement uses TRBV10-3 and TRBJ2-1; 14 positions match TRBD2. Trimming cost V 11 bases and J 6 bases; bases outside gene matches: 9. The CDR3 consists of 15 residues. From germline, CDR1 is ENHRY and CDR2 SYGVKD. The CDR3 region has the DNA TGTGCCGCGGCCCAGGGGACTAGCGGGAGCAATGAGCAGTTCTTC. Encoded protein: CAAAQGTSGSNEQFF.

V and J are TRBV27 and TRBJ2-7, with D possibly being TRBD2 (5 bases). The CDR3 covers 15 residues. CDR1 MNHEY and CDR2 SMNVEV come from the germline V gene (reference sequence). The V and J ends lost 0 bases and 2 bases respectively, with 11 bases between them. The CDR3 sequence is CASSLSSSGAYEQYF. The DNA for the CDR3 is TGTGCCAGCAGTTTATCATCGAGCGGCGCCTACGAGCAGTACTTC.

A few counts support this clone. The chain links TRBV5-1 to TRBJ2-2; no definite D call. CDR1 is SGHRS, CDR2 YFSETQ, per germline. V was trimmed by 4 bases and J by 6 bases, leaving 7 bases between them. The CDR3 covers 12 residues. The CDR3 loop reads CASSHVPGELFF. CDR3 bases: TGCGCCAGCAGCCACGTCCCCGGGGAGCTGTTTTTT.

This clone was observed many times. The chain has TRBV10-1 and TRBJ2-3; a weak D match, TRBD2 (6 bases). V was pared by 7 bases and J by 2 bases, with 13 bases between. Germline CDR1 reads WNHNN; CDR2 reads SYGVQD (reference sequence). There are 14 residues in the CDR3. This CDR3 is CASKERVNTDTQYF. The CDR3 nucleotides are TGCGCCAGCAAGGAGCGGGTTAACACAGATACGCAGTATTTT.

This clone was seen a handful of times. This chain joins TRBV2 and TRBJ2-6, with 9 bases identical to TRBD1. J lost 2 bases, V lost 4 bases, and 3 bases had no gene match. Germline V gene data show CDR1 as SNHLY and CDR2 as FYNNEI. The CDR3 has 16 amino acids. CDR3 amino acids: CASSVGQGTGANVLTF. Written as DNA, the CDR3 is TGTGCCAGCAGTGTCGGACAGGGGACTGGGGCCAACGTCCTGACTTTC.

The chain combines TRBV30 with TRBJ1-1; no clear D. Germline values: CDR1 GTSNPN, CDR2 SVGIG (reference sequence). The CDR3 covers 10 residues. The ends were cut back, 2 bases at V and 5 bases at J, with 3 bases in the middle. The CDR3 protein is CAWSLTEAFF. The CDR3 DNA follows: TGTGCCTGGAGTTTAACTGAAGCTTTCTTT.

This chain's CDR3 is CASSPDKTGELFF. The DNA of the CDR3 is TGTGCCAGCAGCCCGGACAAGACCGGGGAGCTGTTTTTT. The gene calls are TRBV5-6 and TRBJ2-2, with D maybe TRBD1 (5 bases). Germline CDR1 reads SGHDT; CDR2 reads YYEEEE. CDR3 size: 13 residues. The germline V and J ends were trimmed by 4 bases and 5 bases, with 9 bases remaining between them.

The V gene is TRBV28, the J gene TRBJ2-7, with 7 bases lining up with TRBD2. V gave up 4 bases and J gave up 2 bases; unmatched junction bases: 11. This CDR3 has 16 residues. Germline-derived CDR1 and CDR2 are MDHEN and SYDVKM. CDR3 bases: TGTGCCAGCAGTTCACGTAGCGGGTTACGAACCTACGAGCAGTACTTC. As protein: CASSSRSGLRTYEQYF. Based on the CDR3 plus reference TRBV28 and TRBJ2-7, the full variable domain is DVKVTQSSRYLVKRTGEKVFLECVQDMDHENMFWYRQDPGLGLRLIYFSYDVKMKEKGDIPEGYSVSREKKERFSLILESASTNQTSMYLCASSSRSGLRTYEQYFGPGTRLTVT.

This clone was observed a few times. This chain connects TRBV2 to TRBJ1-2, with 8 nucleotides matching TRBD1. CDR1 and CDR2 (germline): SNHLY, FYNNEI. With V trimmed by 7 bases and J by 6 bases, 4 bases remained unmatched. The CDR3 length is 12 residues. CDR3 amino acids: CASKLQGDGYTF. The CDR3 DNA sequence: TGTGCCAGCAAATTACAGGGGGATGGCTACACCTTC.

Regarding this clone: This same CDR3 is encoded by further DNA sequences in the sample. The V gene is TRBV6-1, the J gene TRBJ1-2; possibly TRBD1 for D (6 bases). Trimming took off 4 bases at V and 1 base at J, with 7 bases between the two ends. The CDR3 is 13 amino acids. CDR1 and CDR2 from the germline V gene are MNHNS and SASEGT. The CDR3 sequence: CASSARGNYGYTF. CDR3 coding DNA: TGTGCCAGCAGTGCCAGGGGTAACTATGGCTACACCTTC.

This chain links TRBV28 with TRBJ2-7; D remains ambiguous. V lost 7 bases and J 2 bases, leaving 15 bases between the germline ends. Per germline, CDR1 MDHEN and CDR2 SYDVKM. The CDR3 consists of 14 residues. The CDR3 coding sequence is TGTGCCAGCACCCGGCCAGAAAGGACCTACGAGCAGTACTTC. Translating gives CASTRPERTYEQYF.

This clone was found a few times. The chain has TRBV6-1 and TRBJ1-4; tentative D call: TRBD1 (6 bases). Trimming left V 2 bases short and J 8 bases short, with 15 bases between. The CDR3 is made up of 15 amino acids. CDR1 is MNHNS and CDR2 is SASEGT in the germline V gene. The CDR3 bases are TGTGCCAGCAGTGAATTAACAGGGATGGGAGAAAAACTGTTTTTT. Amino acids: CASSELTGMGEKLFF.

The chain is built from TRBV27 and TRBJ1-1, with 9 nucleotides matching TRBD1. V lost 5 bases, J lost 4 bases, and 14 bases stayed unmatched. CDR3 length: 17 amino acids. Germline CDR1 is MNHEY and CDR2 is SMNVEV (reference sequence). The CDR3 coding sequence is TGTGCCAGCAGTACCCCTTTCCCGGGACAGGGATCCACTGAAGCTTTCTTT. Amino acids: CASSTPFPGQGSTEAFF.

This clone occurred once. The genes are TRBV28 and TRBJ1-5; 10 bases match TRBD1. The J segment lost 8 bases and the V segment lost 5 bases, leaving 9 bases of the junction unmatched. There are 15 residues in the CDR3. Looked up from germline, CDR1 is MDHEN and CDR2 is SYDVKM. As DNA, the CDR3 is TGTGCCAGCAGTCACGGGACAGGGGATTTAAAGCCCCAGCATTTT. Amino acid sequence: CASSHGTGDLKPQHF.

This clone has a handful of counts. Here the CDR3 reads CASSVDNGWYEQYF. The CDR3 nucleotides are TGTGCCAGCAGCGTAGATAACGGGTGGTACGAGCAGTACTTC. V gene TRBV9 combines with J gene TRBJ2-7; D unclear. The ends were cut back, 0 bases at V and 4 bases at J, with 11 bases in the middle. Germline V gene lookup returns CDR1 SGDLS and CDR2 YYNGEE. The CDR3 contains 14 residues.

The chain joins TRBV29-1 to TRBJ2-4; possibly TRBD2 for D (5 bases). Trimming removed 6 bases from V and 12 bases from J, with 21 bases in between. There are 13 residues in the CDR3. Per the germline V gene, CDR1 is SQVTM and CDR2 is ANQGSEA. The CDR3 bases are TGCAGCGTCGGGGAACCTGACAAAAACGCTCAGTACTTC. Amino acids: CSVGEPDKNAQYF.

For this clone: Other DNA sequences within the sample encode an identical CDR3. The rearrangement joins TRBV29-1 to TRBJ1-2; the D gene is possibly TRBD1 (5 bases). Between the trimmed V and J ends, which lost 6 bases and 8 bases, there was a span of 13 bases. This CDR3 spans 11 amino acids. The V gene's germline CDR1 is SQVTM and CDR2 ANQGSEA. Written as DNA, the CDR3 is TGCAGCGTAGAGACGAGGGGCGGCTACACCTTC. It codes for CSVETRGGYTF. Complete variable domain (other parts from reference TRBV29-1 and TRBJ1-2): SAVISQKPSRDICQRGTSLTIQCQVDSQVTMMFWYRQQPGQSLTLIATANQGSEATYESGFVIDKFPISRPNLTFSTLTVSNMSPEDSSIYLCSVETRGGYTFGSGTRLTVV.

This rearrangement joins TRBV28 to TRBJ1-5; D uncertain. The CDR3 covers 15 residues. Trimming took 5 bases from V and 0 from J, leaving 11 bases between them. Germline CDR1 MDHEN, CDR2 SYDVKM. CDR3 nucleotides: TGTGCCAGCAGTCCGGTTACGGCTAGCAATCAGCCCCAGCATTTT. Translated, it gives CASSPVTASNQPQHF.